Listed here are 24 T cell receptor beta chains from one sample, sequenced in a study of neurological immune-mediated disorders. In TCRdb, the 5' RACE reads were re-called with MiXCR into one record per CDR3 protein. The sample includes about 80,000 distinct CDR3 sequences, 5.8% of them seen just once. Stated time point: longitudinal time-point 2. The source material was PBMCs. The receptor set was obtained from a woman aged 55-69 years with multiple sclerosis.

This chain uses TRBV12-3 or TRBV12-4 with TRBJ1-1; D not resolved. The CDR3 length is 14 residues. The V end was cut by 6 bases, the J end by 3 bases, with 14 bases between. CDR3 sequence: CASRGQVFYTEAFF. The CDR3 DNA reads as TGTGCCAGCAGGGGCCAGGTATTTTACACTGAAGCTTTCTTT.

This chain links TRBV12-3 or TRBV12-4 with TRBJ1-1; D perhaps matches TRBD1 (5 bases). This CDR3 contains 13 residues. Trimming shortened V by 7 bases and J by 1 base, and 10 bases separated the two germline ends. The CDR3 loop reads CASILQANTEAFF. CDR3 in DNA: TGTGCCAGCATCTTACAGGCGAACACTGAAGCTTTCTTT.

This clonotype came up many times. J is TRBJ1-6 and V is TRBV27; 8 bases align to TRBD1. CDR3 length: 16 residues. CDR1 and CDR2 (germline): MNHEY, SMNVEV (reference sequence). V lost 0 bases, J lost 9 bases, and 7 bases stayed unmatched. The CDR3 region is CASSLSRDRGGSPLHF. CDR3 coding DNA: TGTGCCAGCAGTTTATCCCGAGACAGGGGCGGTTCACCCCTCCACTTT.

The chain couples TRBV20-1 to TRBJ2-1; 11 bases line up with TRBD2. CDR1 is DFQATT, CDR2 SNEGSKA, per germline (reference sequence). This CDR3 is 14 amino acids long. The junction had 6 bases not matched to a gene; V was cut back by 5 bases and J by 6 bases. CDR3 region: CSAQTSGACNEQFF. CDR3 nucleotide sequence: TGCAGTGCTCAGACTAGCGGGGCATGCAATGAGCAGTTCTTC.

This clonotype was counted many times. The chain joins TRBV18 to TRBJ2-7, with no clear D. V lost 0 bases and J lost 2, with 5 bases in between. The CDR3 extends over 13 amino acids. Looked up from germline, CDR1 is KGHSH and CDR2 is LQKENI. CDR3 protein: CASSPPFTYEQYF. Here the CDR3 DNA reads TGTGCCAGCTCACCACCGTTTACCTACGAGCAGTACTTC.

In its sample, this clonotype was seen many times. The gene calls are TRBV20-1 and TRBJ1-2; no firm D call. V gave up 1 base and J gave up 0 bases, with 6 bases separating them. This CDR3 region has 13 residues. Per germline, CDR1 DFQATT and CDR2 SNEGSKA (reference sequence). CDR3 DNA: TGCAGTGCTAGAGCCCCGACTAACTATGGCTACACCTTC. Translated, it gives CSARAPTNYGYTF.

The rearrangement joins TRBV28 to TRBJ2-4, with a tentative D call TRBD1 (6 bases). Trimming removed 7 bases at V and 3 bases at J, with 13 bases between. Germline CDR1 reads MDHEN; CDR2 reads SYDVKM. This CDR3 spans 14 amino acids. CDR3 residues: CASIEDSVKNIQYF. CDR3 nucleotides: TGTGCCAGCATCGAGGACAGTGTCAAAAACATTCAGTACTTC.

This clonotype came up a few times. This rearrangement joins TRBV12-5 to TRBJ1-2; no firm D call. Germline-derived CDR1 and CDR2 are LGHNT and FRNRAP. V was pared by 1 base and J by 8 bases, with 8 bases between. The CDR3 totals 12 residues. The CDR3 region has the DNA TGTGCTAGTGGTTTGGGTCAAGGGGGCTACACCTTC. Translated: CASGLGQGGYTF.

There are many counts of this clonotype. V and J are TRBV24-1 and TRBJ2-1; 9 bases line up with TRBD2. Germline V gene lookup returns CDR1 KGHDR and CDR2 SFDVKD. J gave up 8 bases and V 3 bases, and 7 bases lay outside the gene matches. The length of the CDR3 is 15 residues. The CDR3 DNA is TGTGCCACCAGTGATAGGCGGGGGGGCCGGGATGAGCAGTTCTTC. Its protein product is CATSDRRGGRDEQFF.

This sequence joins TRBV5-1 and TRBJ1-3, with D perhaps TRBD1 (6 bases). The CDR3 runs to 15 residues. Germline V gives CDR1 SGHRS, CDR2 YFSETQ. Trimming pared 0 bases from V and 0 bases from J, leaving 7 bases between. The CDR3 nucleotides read TGCGCCAGCAGCTTGGAGGACAGCTCTGGAAACACCATATATTTT. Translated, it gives CASSLEDSSGNTIYF.

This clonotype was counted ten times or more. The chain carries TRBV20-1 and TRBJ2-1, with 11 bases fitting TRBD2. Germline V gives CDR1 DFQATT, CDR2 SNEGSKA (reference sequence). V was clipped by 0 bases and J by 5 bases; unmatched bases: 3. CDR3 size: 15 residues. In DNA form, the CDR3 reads TGCAGTGCTAGAGATGGGACTAGCGGCCACAATGAGCAGTTCTTC. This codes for CSARDGTSGHNEQFF.

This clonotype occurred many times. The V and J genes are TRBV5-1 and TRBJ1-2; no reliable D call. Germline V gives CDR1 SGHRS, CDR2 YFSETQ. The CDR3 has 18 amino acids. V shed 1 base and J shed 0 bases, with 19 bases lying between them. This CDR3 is CASSLLGEPTLSNYGYTF. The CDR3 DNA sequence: TGCGCCAGCAGCTTGTTAGGCGAGCCGACCCTCTCTAACTATGGCTACACCTTC.

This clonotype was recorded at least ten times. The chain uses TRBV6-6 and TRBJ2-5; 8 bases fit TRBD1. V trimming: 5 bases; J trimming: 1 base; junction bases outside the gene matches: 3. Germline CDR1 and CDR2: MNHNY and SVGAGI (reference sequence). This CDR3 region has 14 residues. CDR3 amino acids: CASSRTGSQETQYF. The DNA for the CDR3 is TGTGCCAGCAGTCGGACAGGGAGCCAAGAGACCCAGTACTTC.

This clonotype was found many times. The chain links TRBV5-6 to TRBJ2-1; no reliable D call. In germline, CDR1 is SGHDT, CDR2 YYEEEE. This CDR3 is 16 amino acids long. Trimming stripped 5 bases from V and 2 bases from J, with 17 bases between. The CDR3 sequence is CASRLNLLQTYNEQFF. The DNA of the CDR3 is TGTGCCAGCAGATTGAATCTTCTCCAAACCTACAATGAGCAGTTCTTC.

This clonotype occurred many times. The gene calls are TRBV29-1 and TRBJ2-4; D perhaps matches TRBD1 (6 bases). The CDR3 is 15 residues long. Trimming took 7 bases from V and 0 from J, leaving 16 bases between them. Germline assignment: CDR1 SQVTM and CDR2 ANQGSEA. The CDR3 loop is CSANPTGLAKNIQYF. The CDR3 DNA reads TGCAGCGCTAACCCGACAGGACTAGCCAAAAACATTCAGTACTTC.

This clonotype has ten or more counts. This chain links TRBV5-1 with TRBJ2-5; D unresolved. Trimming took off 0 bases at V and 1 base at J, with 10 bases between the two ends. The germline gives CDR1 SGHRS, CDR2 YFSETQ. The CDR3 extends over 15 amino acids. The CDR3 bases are TGCGCCAGCAGCTTGGCCCCTCTCTCCCAAGAGACCCAGTACTTC. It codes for CASSLAPLSQETQYF.

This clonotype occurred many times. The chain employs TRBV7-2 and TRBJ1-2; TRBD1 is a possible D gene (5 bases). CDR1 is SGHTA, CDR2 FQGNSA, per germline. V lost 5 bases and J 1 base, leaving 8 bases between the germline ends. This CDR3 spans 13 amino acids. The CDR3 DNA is TGTGCCAGCAGCCCTGACAGTAACTATGGCTACACCTTC. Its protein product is CASSPDSNYGYTF.

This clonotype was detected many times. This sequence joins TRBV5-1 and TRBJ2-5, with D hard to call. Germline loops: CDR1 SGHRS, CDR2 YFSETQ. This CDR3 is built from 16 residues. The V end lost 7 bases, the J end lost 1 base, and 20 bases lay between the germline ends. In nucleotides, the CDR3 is TGCGCCAGCCAAGGGCGCCCTTGGACGTCCCAAGAGACCCAGTACTTC. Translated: CASQGRPWTSQETQYF.

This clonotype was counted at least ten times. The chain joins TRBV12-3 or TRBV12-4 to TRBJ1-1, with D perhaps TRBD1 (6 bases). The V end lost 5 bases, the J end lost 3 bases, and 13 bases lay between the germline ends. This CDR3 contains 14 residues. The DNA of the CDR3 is TGTGCCAGCAGTCCCAGGGGATGGGACACTGAAGCTTTCTTT. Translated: CASSPRGWDTEAFF.

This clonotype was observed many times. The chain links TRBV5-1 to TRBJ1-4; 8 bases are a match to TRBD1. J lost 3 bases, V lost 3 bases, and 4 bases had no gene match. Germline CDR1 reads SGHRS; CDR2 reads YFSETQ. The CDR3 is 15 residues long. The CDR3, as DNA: TGCGCCAGCAGCTCGGACAGGGCGGCTAATGAAAAACTGTTTTTT. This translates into CASSSDRAANEKLFF.

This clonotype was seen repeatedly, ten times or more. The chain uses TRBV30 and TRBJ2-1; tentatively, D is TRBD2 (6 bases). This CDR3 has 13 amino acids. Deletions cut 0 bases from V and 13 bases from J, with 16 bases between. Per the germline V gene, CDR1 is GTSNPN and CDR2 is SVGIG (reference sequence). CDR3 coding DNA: TGTGCCTGGAGTGTACGGAGGGGCGAGAGCCAGTTCTTC. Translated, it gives CAWSVRRGESQFF. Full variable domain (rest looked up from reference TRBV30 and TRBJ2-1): SQTIHQWPATLVQPVGSPLSLECTVEGTSNPNLYWYRQAAGRGLQLLFYSVGIGQISSEVPQNLSASRPQDRQFILSSKKLLLSDSGFYLCAWSVRRGESQFFGPGTRLTVL.

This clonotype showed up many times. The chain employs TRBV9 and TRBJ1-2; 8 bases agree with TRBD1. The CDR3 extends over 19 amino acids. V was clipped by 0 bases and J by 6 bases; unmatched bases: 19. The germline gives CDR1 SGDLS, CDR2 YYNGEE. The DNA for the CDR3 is TGTGCCAGCAGCGTAGATCCCAAGGGACTCCCGCGACAGGGGCATGGCTACACCTTC. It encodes CASSVDPKGLPRQGHGYTF.

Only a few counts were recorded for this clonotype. The DNA for the CDR3 is TGTGCCAGCAGTTCAGACAGGGGGCTGAACACTGAAGCTTTCTTT. Residues: CASSSDRGLNTEAFF. The V call is TRBV6-6, the J call TRBJ1-1; TRBD1 aligns across 10 bases. The CDR3 totals 15 residues. Germline CDR1 is MNHNY and CDR2 is SVGAGI (reference sequence). With 4 bases clipped from V and 0 bases from J, the junction kept 2 bases outside the gene matches.

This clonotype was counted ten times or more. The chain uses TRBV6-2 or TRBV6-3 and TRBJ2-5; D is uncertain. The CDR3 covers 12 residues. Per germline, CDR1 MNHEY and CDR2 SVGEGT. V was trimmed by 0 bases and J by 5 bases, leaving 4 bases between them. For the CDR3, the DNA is TGTGCCAGCAGTTACTCCCACGAGACCCAGTACTTC. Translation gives CASSYSHETQYF.